The 24 T cell receptor beta chains presented below share a single source sample, sequenced in a study of T cell repertoires in cytomegalovirus infection. Each CDR3 protein gets one entry after TCRdb re-called the reads with MiXCR. The table lists around 300,000 distinct CDR3 sequences, over 20% of them singletons. The source material was PBMCs. Receptor source: a human donor in good health (CMV status not recorded). Some clones in this sample may be carry-over from other donors' samples.

The rearrangement uses TRBV19 and TRBJ1-5, with 8 bases lining up with TRBD1. The CDR3 length is 16 residues. Trimming cost V 4 bases and J 4 bases; bases outside gene matches: 9. Germline V lookup: CDR1 LNHDA, CDR2 SQIVND (reference sequence). The CDR3 DNA reads as TGTGCCAGTAGTACCGCTTCAGGGGGCAGAAATCAGCCCCAGCATTTT. Residues: CASSTASGGRNQPQHF.

The J gene is TRBJ2-4, the V gene TRBV12-3 or TRBV12-4, with 7 bases fitting TRBD2. The CDR3 consists of 15 residues. J was trimmed by 6 bases and V by 6 bases; bases with no gene match: 11. CDR3 sequence: CASSSGTGRLNIQYF. As DNA, the CDR3 is TGTGCCAGCAGCTCCGGGACCGGGAGGTTAAACATTCAGTACTTC.

The chain has TRBV29-1 and TRBJ2-6, with D unresolved. The ends were cut back, 1 base at V and 4 bases at J, with 8 bases in the middle. CDR1 SQVTM and CDR2 ANQGSEA come from the germline V gene. The CDR3 is made up of 14 amino acids. In DNA form, the CDR3 reads TGCAGCGTTGAAGGGGCCGTCGGGGCCAACGTCCTGACTTTC. Encoded protein: CSVEGAVGANVLTF.

This clonotype was seen a few times. The rearrangement links TRBV28 to TRBJ1-1; no clear D gene. CDR3 length equals 11 residues. V was trimmed by 3 bases and J by 7 bases, leaving 6 bases between them. The germline V gene has CDR1 MDHEN and CDR2 SYDVKM. This chain's CDR3 is CASSLTREAFF. In DNA, the CDR3 is TGTGCCAGCAGTTTGACCCGTGAAGCTTTCTTT.

The CDR3 spells CASSRRTTTGGATNEKLFF. CDR3 DNA: TGTGCCAGCAGCCGCAGGACAACGACAGGGGGCGCGACTAATGAAAAACTGTTTTTT. V gene TRBV7-6 combines with J gene TRBJ1-4; 10 bases match TRBD1. CDR1 is SGHVS, CDR2 FNYEAQ, per germline. Unmatched junction bases numbered 14, after V lost 5 bases and J lost 2 bases. This CDR3 has 19 residues.

CDR3 nucleotides: TGTGCCAGCAGCCCGGGACACTCCGGGGGGCCTAATGAAAAACTGTTTTTT. Amino acids: CASSPGHSGGPNEKLFF. The V call is TRBV5-5, the J call TRBJ1-4, with D perhaps matching TRBD1 (6 bases). This CDR3 has 17 amino acids. V lost 4 bases, J lost 3 bases, and 19 bases lay in between. Germline CDR1 SGHKS, CDR2 YYEKEE (reference sequence).

There are many counts of this clonotype. The chain is built from TRBV7-2 and TRBJ2-7; the D gene is possibly TRBD1 (5 bases). Germline CDR1 SGHTA, CDR2 FQGNSA. Trimming cost V 3 bases and J 2 bases, with 8 bases left between them. The CDR3 contains 13 residues. This chain's CDR3 is CASSLTAPYEQYF. The CDR3 nucleotides are TGTGCCAGCAGCTTGACAGCCCCCTACGAGCAGTACTTC.

The V and J genes are TRBV5-1 and TRBJ2-7; 8 positions match TRBD2. The junction had 6 bases not matched to a gene; V was cut back by 4 bases and J by 3 bases. This CDR3 has 14 amino acids. Germline CDR1 and CDR2: SGHRS and YFSETQ. In DNA form, the CDR3 reads TGCGCCAGCAGCACAGAGACTAGCGTCTACGAGCAGTACTTC. Amino acid sequence: CASSTETSVYEQYF.

The chain has TRBV12-3 or TRBV12-4 and TRBJ1-5; the match to TRBD1 covers 8 bases. The CDR3 runs to 13 residues. V dropped 6 bases and J dropped 7; count of bases not matched to a gene: 5. For the CDR3, the DNA is TGTGCCAGCAGCCGGACAGGGAAACAGCCCCAGCATTTT. Encoded protein: CASSRTGKQPQHF.

The chain combines TRBV12-3 or TRBV12-4 with TRBJ2-3; perhaps TRBD2 as D (7 bases). The CDR3 sequence is 19 residues long. The V end lost 5 bases, the J end lost 2 bases, and 26 bases lay between the germline ends. Written as DNA, the CDR3 is TGTGCCAGCAGTATTAGAGGGGGGGACTTTCAGGGCTACACAGATACGCAGTATTTT. It specifies CASSIRGGDFQGYTDTQYF.

This clonotype was counted a few times. Written as DNA, the CDR3 is TGTGCCAGCAGCGGGGACAACTATAATTCACCCCTCCACTTT. Protein: CASSGDNYNSPLHF. The V gene is TRBV7-9, the J gene TRBJ1-6, with a tentative D call TRBD1 (6 bases). Deletions cut 5 bases from V and 3 bases from J, with 8 bases between. The CDR3 has 14 residues. Looked up from germline, CDR1 is SEHNR and CDR2 is FQNEAQ (reference sequence).

This clonotype was detected only once. The chain carries TRBV20-1 and TRBJ2-3; possible D gene TRBD2, 7 bases. In germline, CDR1 is DFQATT, CDR2 SNEGSKA (reference sequence). V dropped 5 bases and J dropped 2 bases, with 20 bases sitting between them. CDR3 length: 16 amino acids. The CDR3 nucleotides are TGCAGTGCTGAGGGGGGGACTCATCAAAACACAGATACGCAGTATTTT. Encoded protein: CSAEGGTHQNTDTQYF.

The chain carries TRBV7-8 and TRBJ2-3; no reliable D call. From germline, CDR1 is SGHVS and CDR2 FQNEAQ. CDR3 length: 16 amino acids. V gave up 2 bases and J gave up 2 bases, with 14 bases separating them. Here the CDR3 reads CASSLRAVTNTDTQYF. CDR3 DNA: TGTGCCAGCAGCTTACGGGCGGTCACGAACACAGATACGCAGTATTTT. The full variable domain, completed using reference TRBV7-8 and TRBJ2-3, is GAGVSQSPRYKVAKRGQDVALRCDPISGHVSLFWYQQALGQGPEFLTYFQNEAQLDKSGLPSDRFFAERPEGSVSTLKIQRTQQEDSAVYLCASSLRAVTNTDTQYFGPGTRLTVL.

The V call is TRBV28, the J call TRBJ1-1; no reliable D call. Deletions cut 6 bases from V and 4 bases from J, with 6 bases between. CDR1 and CDR2 from the germline V gene are MDHEN and SYDVKM. This CDR3 is 11 amino acids long. As DNA, the CDR3 is TGTGCCAGCAGGGACGGCACTGAAGCTTTCTTT. Its protein product is CASRDGTEAFF. Full variable domain (remainder filled in from reference TRBV28 and TRBJ1-1): DVKVTQSSRYLVKRTGEKVFLECVQDMDHENMFWYRQDPGLGLRLIYFSYDVKMKEKGDIPEGYSVSREKKERFSLILESASTNQTSMYLCASRDGTEAFFGQGTRLTVV.

This clonotype was seen a handful of times. The chain carries TRBV28 and TRBJ1-1, with D uncertain. Trimming stripped 5 bases from V and 1 base from J, with 11 bases between. The CDR3 has 14 amino acids. The germline CDR1 and CDR2 sequences are MDHEN and SYDVKM. The CDR3 region is CASSLPIKNTEAFF. In DNA, the CDR3 is TGTGCCAGCAGTCTGCCTATAAAGAACACTGAAGCTTTCTTT.

This clonotype occurred many times. The CDR3 DNA is TGTGCCAGCAGCAAATCGACAGGGAACGGCTACACCTTC. Translated: CASSKSTGNGYTF. The V call is TRBV7-2, the J call TRBJ1-2, with 7 bases matching TRBD1. Germline-derived CDR1 and CDR2 are SGHTA and FQGNSA. V shed 5 bases, J shed 8 bases, and the junction held 8 bases outside the gene matches. The CDR3 is 13 residues long.

In its sample, this clonotype was seen a few times. This chain connects TRBV7-2 to TRBJ1-1; no clear D gene. Per germline, CDR1 SGHTA and CDR2 FQGNSA. Trimming stripped 1 base from V and 0 bases from J, with 6 bases between. CDR3 length: 14 residues. The CDR3 coding sequence is TGTGCCAGCAGCTTAGAGTTCATGAACACTGAAGCTTTCTTT. It specifies CASSLEFMNTEAFF.

This clonotype was observed a single time. The gene calls are TRBV19 and TRBJ1-5, with TRBD1 identical over 7 bases. V lost 1 base, J lost 5 bases, and 5 bases stayed unmatched. The length of the CDR3 is 15 residues. Germline V gene data show CDR1 as LNHDA and CDR2 as SQIVND (reference sequence). The CDR3 region is CASSIGQTGHQPQHF. CDR3 nucleotide sequence: TGTGCCAGTAGTATAGGGCAGACAGGGCATCAGCCCCAGCATTTT.

This clonotype was observed at least ten times. The chain uses TRBV7-2 and TRBJ2-1; TRBD1 is a possible D gene (5 bases). V lost 5 bases and J lost 7, with 15 bases in between. The germline CDR1 and CDR2 sequences are SGHTA and FQGNSA. The CDR3 covers 14 residues. The CDR3 reads CASSLNAQGNEQFF. Here the CDR3 DNA reads TGTGCCAGCAGCCTAAACGCCCAGGGAAATGAGCAGTTCTTC. Drawing the rest from reference TRBV7-2 and TRBJ2-1, the complete variable domain is GAGVSQSPSNKVTEKGKDVELRCDPISGHTALYWYRQSLGQGLEFLIYFQGNSAPDKSGLPSDRFSAERTGGSVSTLTIQRTQQEDSAVYLCASSLNAQGNEQFFGPGTRLTVL.

The V and J genes are TRBV11-2 and TRBJ2-7; 7 nucleotides line up with TRBD2. Unmatched junction bases numbered 9, after V lost 5 bases and J lost 5 bases. The CDR3 contains 14 residues. CDR1 is SGHAT and CDR2 is FQNNGV in the germline V gene. The CDR3 reads CASSLGGGFHEQYF. CDR3 DNA sequence: TGTGCCAGCAGCCTCGGCGGGGGATTTCACGAGCAGTACTTC.

As regards this clonotype: A much bigger clone sits one base away, suggesting this may be a read error. The chain links TRBV28 to TRBJ1-1; tentatively, D is TRBD1 (6 bases). Germline CDR1 reads MDHEN; CDR2 reads SYDVKM. Trimming left V 4 bases short and J 7 bases short, with 16 bases between. The CDR3 is 14 amino acids. CDR3 amino acids: CASSYRAHGSEAFF. CDR3 coding DNA: TGTGCCAGCAGTTACAGGGCCCACGGGAGTGAAGCTTTCTTT.

In its sample, this clonotype was seen many times. The V gene is TRBV12-3 or TRBV12-4, the J gene TRBJ2-2, with 10 positions matching TRBD1. The CDR3 is 16 amino acids. V trimming: 6 bases; J trimming: 4 bases; junction bases outside the gene matches: 8. CDR3 sequence (DNA): TGTGCCAGCAGACCCCGGACAGGGGGAGGCACCGGGGAGCTGTTTTTT. Translating it yields CASRPRTGGGTGELFF.

In its sample, this clonotype was seen a few times. V usage is TRBV29-1 and J usage is TRBJ2-5; 9 nucleotides align to TRBD1. Trimming took 4 bases from V and 4 from J; bases not matched to a gene: 13. Germline-derived CDR1 and CDR2 are SQVTM and ANQGSEA. The CDR3 is 16 amino acids. The CDR3 DNA follows: TGCAGCGTTGCTTCATTCGGGGACAGGGAGGGAGAGACCCAGTACTTC. Protein product: CSVASFGDREGETQYF. The complete variable domain, with remaining parts taken from reference TRBV29-1 and TRBJ2-5, reads SAVISQKPSRDICQRGTSLTIQCQVDSQVTMMFWYRQQPGQSLTLIATANQGSEATYESGFVIDKFPISRPNLTFSTLTVSNMSPEDSSIYLCSVASFGDREGETQYFGPGTRLLVL.

The V gene is TRBV5-4, the J gene TRBJ2-3; no reliable D call. There are 14 residues in the CDR3. Germline V gives CDR1 SGHNT, CDR2 YYREEE (reference sequence). Trimming pared 3 bases from V and 2 bases from J, leaving 10 bases between. The CDR3 protein is CASSSTPLTDTQYF. The CDR3 coding sequence is TGTGCCAGCAGCTCAACACCCCTCACAGATACGCAGTATTTT.